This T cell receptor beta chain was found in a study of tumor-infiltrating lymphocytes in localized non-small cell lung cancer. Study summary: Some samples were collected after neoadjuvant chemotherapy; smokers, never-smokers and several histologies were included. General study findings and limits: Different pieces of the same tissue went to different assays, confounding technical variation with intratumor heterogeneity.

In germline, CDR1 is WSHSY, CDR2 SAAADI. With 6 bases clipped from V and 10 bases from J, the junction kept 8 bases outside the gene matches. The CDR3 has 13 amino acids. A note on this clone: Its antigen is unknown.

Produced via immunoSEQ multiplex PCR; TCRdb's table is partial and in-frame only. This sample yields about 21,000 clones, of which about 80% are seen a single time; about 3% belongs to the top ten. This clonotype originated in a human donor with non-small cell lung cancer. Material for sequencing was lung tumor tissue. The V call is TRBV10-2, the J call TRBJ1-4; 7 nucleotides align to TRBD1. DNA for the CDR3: TGCGCCAGCAGGGAAGGGGGCGAGGGAAAACTGTTTTTT. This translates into CASREGGEGKLFF.